This is a list of T cell receptor beta chains from one sample in a study of Ad26.COV2.S vaccination and SARS-CoV-2 variants. The protocol was immunoSEQ multiplex PCR, while the TCRdb copy is restricted to in-frame clones and leaves out a portion. The repertoire consists of around 450,000 clones, with over 75% occurring once and the leading ten covering 9% to 15%. Sample: peripheral blood, taken in a trial of Ad26.COV2.S vaccine versus placebo. These receptors all stem from a person between 18 and 59 years old who received the Ad26.COV2.S COVID-19 vaccine or a placebo. The CDR3 runs from the conserved cysteine through the conserved F or W. The D gene is left open where the match is weak. A clone size is listed for some rows: how often the clone was seen (once, few, many), or a class if it is expanded.

TRBV6-5	.	TRBJ2-2	TRBD2	TGTGCCAGCCGCCTTCCTAGCGGGAGGACCGGGGAGCTGTTTTTT	CASRLPSGRTGELFF
TRBV2	.	TRBJ2-7	.	TGTGCCAGCAGAGAATTGACTAGTGGCTACGAGCAGTACTTC	CASRELTSGYEQYF
TRBV7-6	.	TRBJ2-7	TRBD1	TGTGCCAGCAGCAGAAACGCCGGGACAGGAGACGTAAGCTACGAGCAGTACTTC	CASSRNAGTGDVSYEQYF
TRBV28	few	TRBJ2-7	.	TGTGCCAGCAGTTTGTCCGGAATTCCCTACTACGAGCAGTACTTC	CASSLSGIPYYEQYF
TRBV18	.	TRBJ2-7	TRBD2	TGTGCCAGCTCACCACCGGGGGGACTAGCGGGAGGTCGGCAGTACTTC	CASSPPGGLAGGRQYF
TRBV2	.	TRBJ2-7	.	TGTGCCAGCAGTGAAGCGCTTTATCCCAACTTC	CASSEALYPNF
TRBV30	.	TRBJ2-2	TRBD2	TGTGCCTGGAGTGGACTAGCGGGAGCCACCGGGGAGCTGTTTTTT	CAWSGLAGATGELFF
TRBV28	.	TRBJ1-1	TRBD1	TGTGCCAGCAGTCAGACAGGGATGAACACTGAAGCTTTCTTT	CASSQTGMNTEAFF
TRBV24-1	.	TRBJ2-5	.	TGTGCCACCAGTGATCCAATCGGGGGCCAGGGGAGGGAGACCCAGTACTTC	CATSDPIGGQGRETQYF
TRBV30	.	TRBJ2-5	TRBD2	TGTGCCTGGAGTAATGCGGGAGGAGTTTGGGAGACCCAGTACTTC	CAWSNAGGVWETQYF
TRBV10-3	.	TRBJ2-2	.	TGTGCCCTCGGGAATGCGAACACCGGGGAGCTGTTTTTT	CALGNANTGELFF
TRBV6-6	.	TRBJ1-2	TRBD1	TGTGCCAGCAGTCCTTCTATGGGGACAGGTGAAAGGCGGGACTATGGCTACACCTTC	CASSPSMGTGERRDYGYTF
TRBV6-5	.	TRBJ1-3	.	TGTGCCACCACAGGAGCTAACACCATATATTTT	CATTGANTIYF
TRBV25-1	.	TRBJ2-7	.	TGTGCCAGCAGCCTAACCGGGACAAACTACGAGCAGTACTTC	CASSLTGTNYEQYF
TRBV7-9	.	TRBJ2-1	TRBD1	TGTGCCAGCAGCGTTGGACAGGGGGCCTATGAGCAGTTCTTC	CASSVGQGAYEQFF
TRBV27	.	TRBJ1-2	.	TGTGCCAGCAGTTTAAACAGGGCACATGGCTACACCTTC	CASSLNRAHGYTF
TRBV2	.	TRBJ1-2	.	TGTGCCAGCAGTGAAGCGCGATCAGGGCTGAACTATGGCTACACCTTC	CASSEARSGLNYGYTF
TRBV28	.	TRBJ2-1	.	TGTGCCAGCAGTTTTTACGGGAGTAACAATGAGCAGTTCTTC	CASSFYGSNNEQFF
TRBV6-6	.	TRBJ2-3	.	TGTGCCAGCAGTCTTCCGACTAGATCAGATACGCAGTATTTT	CASSLPTRSDTQYF
TRBV30	.	TRBJ1-6	TRBD1	TGTGCCTGGATACCAGGGGGGAGGTATAATTCACCCCTCCACTTT	CAWIPGGRYNSPLHF
TRBV6-5	.	TRBJ1-2	.	TGTGCCAGCAGTTGGGGGAGGACTAACTATGGCTACACCTTC	CASSWGRTNYGYTF
TRBV15	.	TRBJ2-7	.	TGTGCCACCAGCAGAGACACAGAATACGAGCAGTACTTC	CATSRDTEYEQYF
TRBV6-1	.	TRBJ1-5	.	TGTGCCAGCAGTGACGACACCTATAGCAATCAGCCCCAGCATTTT	CASSDDTYSNQPQHF
TRBV6-2/TRBV6-3	few	TRBJ2-7	.	TGTGCCAGCAGTTACGGACCTAGGGTCGAGCAGTACTTC	CASSYGPRVEQYF
TRBV27	.	TRBJ2-1	.	TGTGCCAGCAGTTTGGGGAATGAGCAGTTCTTC	CASSLGNEQFF
TRBV24-1	.	TRBJ2-5	.	TGTGCCACCAGTGATTTGGAGACCCAGTACTTC	CATSDLETQYF
TRBV7-2	.	TRBJ2-7	TRBD2	TGTGCCAGCAGCTTCTACGGGAGCGGGAGAGGGGGGCTTGGTTACGAGCAGTACTTC	CASSFYGSGRGGLGYEQYF
TRBV14	.	TRBJ2-7	.	TGTGCCAGCAGCCAGCCGGGACGGAACTACGAGCAGTACTTC	CASSQPGRNYEQYF
TRBV12-3/TRBV12-4	once	TRBJ2-1	TRBD2	TGTGCCAGCAGCACACTAGCGGTCGGGGAGCAGTTCTTC	CASSTLAVGEQFF
TRBV10-3	.	TRBJ1-6	.	TGTGCCATCAGTGAGGACTCCTATAATTCACCCCTCCACTTT	CAISEDSYNSPLHF
TRBV3-1/TRBV3-2	once	TRBJ2-1	.	TGTGCCAGCAGCCAAGATCTTATGGGTCACAATGAGCAGTTCTTC	CASSQDLMGHNEQFF
TRBV9	few	TRBJ2-1	.	TGTGCCAGCAGCGTTGGTTACCCGGGCCAGAGTTATGAGCAGTTCTTC	CASSVGYPGQSYEQFF
TRBV7-8	.	TRBJ2-7	.	TGTGCCAGCAGCCAGATGTGGGGGCTCGCCTACGAGCAGTACTTC	CASSQMWGLAYEQYF
TRBV28	.	TRBJ1-6	TRBD1	TGTGCCAGCAGTCTCCGACAGGGGTTGCATTCACCCCTCCACTTT	CASSLRQGLHSPLHF
TRBV20-1	.	TRBJ1-2	TRBD1	TGCAGTGCTAGTCGGGAAACAGGGGGCCGAAATGGCTACACCTTC	CSASRETGGRNGYTF
TRBV19	.	TRBJ2-1	.	TGTGCCAGTAGTATTCCCGCCAGACAAAATGAGCAGTTCTTC	CASSIPARQNEQFF
TRBV7-2	.	TRBJ2-7	.	TGTGCCAGCAGCTTAGAGGGGACACCTCCCTACGAGCAGTACTTC	CASSLEGTPPYEQYF
TRBV30	.	TRBJ1-1	.	TGTGCCTGGAGCGCTTCCCGCGTGGCTTTCTTT	CAWSASRVAFF
TRBV2	.	TRBJ1-4	TRBD1	TGTGCCAGCAGTGCTGTAGGACAGGGTTGGGAAAAACTGTTTTTT	CASSAVGQGWEKLFF
TRBV27	few	TRBJ1-5	TRBD1	TGTGCCAGCAGTAGACAGGGGGAGGTCATGGGGAATCAGCCCCAGCATTTT	CASSRQGEVMGNQPQHF
TRBV12-5	.	TRBJ2-1	.	TGTGCTAGTGGTTTGACAGGGTACAATGAGCAGTTCTTC	CASGLTGYNEQFF
TRBV28	many	TRBJ2-7	.	TGTGCCAGCAGTACCAACGGTATCACCTACGAGCAGTACTTC	CASSTNGITYEQYF
TRBV12-5	.	TRBJ2-2	.	TGTGCTAGTGGTTTGGAGACCGGGGAGCTGTTTTTT	CASGLETGELFF
TRBV5-6	.	TRBJ1-5	.	TGTGCCAGCAGCTTTAGGGGGGTAGGAAATCAGCCCCAGCATTTT	CASSFRGVGNQPQHF
TRBV24-1	.	TRBJ1-1	.	TGTGCCACCAGTGCCCCCGATGGTGAAGCTTTCTTT	CATSAPDGEAFF
TRBV24-1	.	TRBJ2-7	.	TGTGCCACCAGCCATGGGAGCTCCTACGAGCAGTACTTC	CATSHGSSYEQYF
TRBV2	.	TRBJ2-7	TRBD2	TGTGCCAGCAAGAGCGGGGACCTCTACGAGCAGTACTTC	CASKSGDLYEQYF
TRBV7-9	few	TRBJ1-1	.	TGTGCCAGCAGCTTAGAAGGAGGGACAACTGAAGCTTTCTTT	CASSLEGGTTEAFF
TRBV27	.	TRBJ2-7	TRBD2	TGTGCCAGTCAGCCACTAGCGGGCCTCTACGAGCAGTACTTC	CASQPLAGLYEQYF
TRBV5-1	.	TRBJ1-2	.	TGCGCCAGCAAAGAGGGAATTACAACGGCAGGCGTCGATCAAGGCTACACCTTC	CASKEGITTAGVDQGYTF
TRBV5-1	.	TRBJ2-7	.	TGCGCCAGCAGCTTGGGAGGGTCCCGAACCTACGAGCAGTACTTC	CASSLGGSRTYEQYF
TRBV3-1/TRBV3-2	.	TRBJ1-6	.	TGTGCCAGCAGCCAAAGCCCGCGGGGTAATTCACCCCTCCACTTT	CASSQSPRGNSPLHF
TRBV18	.	TRBJ1-5	.	TGTGCCAGCTCAGTGGGGAGCGGGCAGCCCCAGCATTTT	CASSVGSGQPQHF
TRBV7-2	.	TRBJ2-1	TRBD2	TGTGCCAGCAGCTCTAGCGGAGGTTACAATGAGCAGTTCTTC	CASSSSGGYNEQFF
TRBV3-1/TRBV3-2	.	TRBJ2-5	.	TGTGCCAGCAGCTTAAGGGGGGAAGGAGAGACCCAGTACTTC	CASSLRGEGETQYF
TRBV9	few	TRBJ2-5	TRBD2	TGTGCCAGCAGCCAAACTAGCGGGAGAGAGACCCAGTACTTC	CASSQTSGRETQYF
TRBV15	.	TRBJ2-1	TRBD2	TGTGCCACCGCCCCTCGGGCTAGCGGGAGGCAGCAGTTCTTC	CATAPRASGRQQFF
TRBV28	.	TRBJ2-3	TRBD2	TGTGCCAGCAGTTTAGGACTAGCGGTGCTAGCAGATACGCAGTATTTT	CASSLGLAVLADTQYF
TRBV20-1	.	TRBJ2-1	.	TGCAGTGCTAGTTATCTCTCCACTGGGGGCTCCTACAATGAGCAGTTCTTC	CSASYLSTGGSYNEQFF
TRBV6-6	.	TRBJ2-7	.	TGTGCCAGCAGTTCCCCGCAGGACTACGAGCAGTACTTC	CASSSPQDYEQYF